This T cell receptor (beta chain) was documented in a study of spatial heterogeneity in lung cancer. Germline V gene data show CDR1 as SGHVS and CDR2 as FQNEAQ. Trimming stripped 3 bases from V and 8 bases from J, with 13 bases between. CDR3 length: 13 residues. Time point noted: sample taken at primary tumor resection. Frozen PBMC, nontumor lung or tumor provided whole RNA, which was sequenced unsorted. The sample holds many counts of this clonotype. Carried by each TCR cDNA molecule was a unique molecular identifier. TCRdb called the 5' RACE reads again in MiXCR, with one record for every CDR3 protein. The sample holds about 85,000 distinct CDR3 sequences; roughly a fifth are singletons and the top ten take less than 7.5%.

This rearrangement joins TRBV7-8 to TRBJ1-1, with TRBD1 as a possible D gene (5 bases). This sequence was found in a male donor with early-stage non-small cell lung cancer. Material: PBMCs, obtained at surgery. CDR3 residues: CASSFGGYREAFF. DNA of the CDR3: TGTGCCAGCAGCTTTGGGGGTTACAGAGAAGCTTTCTTT.